The clone carrying this T cell receptor beta chain was observed many times. Its antigen remains unknown. Whole-study findings and limits: Whole repertoires were not studied in the larger cohort, only one V-J beta rearrangement. Tumor Treg TCRs overlapped most with tumor naive CD4+ cells.

Looked up from germline, CDR1 is SGHVS and CDR2 is FQNEAQ. The CDR3 length is 16 residues. The ends lost 4 bases at V and 7 bases at J; junction bases unmatched: 12. CD4+CD45RO+CD25- cells were isolated as memory CD4+ T cells. TCRdb re-analysed the 5' RACE reads in MiXCR, keeping a single row per CDR3 protein. The sample shows about 64,000 distinct CDR3 sequences, less than 25% of them seen only once. V gene TRBV7-8 combines with J gene TRBJ2-2; 7 bases line up with TRBD2. This TCR derives from a female donor with breast cancer. Sequencing was carried out using memory CD4+ T cells sorted from a lymph node. Noted subset: memory CD4+ T cells, CD4+CD45RO+CD25-. CDR3 in amino acids: CASSYRRAGMVGELFF. CDR3 DNA sequence: TGTGCCAGCAGCTACAGAAGAGCGGGAATGGTCGGGGAGCTGTTTTTT.